These T cell receptor beta chains were read from a single sample in a study of blood T cell repertoires in COVID-19. Profiled with immunoSEQ multiplex PCR; TCRdb holds only in-frame clones, not every one. Altogether around 200,000 clones are present, approximately 86% being singletons, with the ten largest covering 2.5% to 3%. The source material was peripheral blood. The receptors were sampled from a man in his forties with active or convalescent COVID-19. The CDR3 runs from the conserved cysteine through the conserved F or W. Fields, in order: D gene, J gene, clone size, V gene, CDR3 protein, CDR3 DNA. A D gene is named only where the DNA matches it firmly. Expanded clones get a size class; other rows say once, few or many, or leave the size out.

- TRBJ2-3 - TRBV5-4 CASSLGTIIKRDTQYF TGTGCCAGCAGCTTGGGGACTATTATTAAGAGGGATACGCAGTATTTT
- TRBJ1-2 - TRBV28 CASRLGGGKGGYTF TGTGCCAGCAGATTAGGTGGAGGAAAGGGAGGCTACACCTTC
- TRBJ1-1 few TRBV6-2/TRBV6-3 CASSYEEGVGTEAFF TGTGCCAGCAGTTACGAGGAGGGCGTGGGCACTGAAGCTTTCTTT
TRBD1 TRBJ2-6 - TRBV7-9 CASSPGGEASGANVLTF TGTGCCAGCAGCCCAGGGGGAGAAGCATCTGGGGCCAACGTCCTGACTTTC
- TRBJ2-3 few TRBV11-3 CASSLPGTDTQYF TGTGCCAGCAGCTTGCCGGGGACAGATACGCAGTATTTT
TRBD1 TRBJ1-3 - TRBV7-3 CASSSAPGGTGNTIYF TGTGCCAGCAGCTCGGCTCCAGGGGGCACTGGAAACACCATATATTTT
- TRBJ1-1 - TRBV29-1 CSVLPGGSTEAFF TGCAGCGTACTTCCGGGAGGAAGCACTGAAGCTTTCTTT
- TRBJ1-4 - TRBV5-1 CASSLEDWGNEKLFF TGCGCCAGCAGCTTGGAGGACTGGGGAAATGAAAAACTGTTTTTT
TRBD1 TRBJ2-3 - TRBV5-1 CASSPQGAADTQYF TGCGCCAGCAGCCCACAGGGGGCAGCAGATACGCAGTATTTT
- TRBJ1-1 - TRBV10-3 CAISESANTEAFF TGTGCCATCAGTGAGTCAGCGAACACTGAAGCTTTCTTT
TRBD1 TRBJ1-2 - TRBV5-1 CASSATGDLTGYTF TGCGCCAGCAGCGCTACAGGGGATCTTACTGGCTACACCTTC
TRBD1 TRBJ2-2 - TRBV3-1/TRBV3-2 CASSQPRTGTLNTGELFF TGTGCCAGCAGCCAACCTCGGACAGGAACACTTAACACCGGGGAGCTGTTTTTT
- TRBJ2-1 - TRBV5-4 CASSSGLDNEQFF TGTGCCAGCAGCTCGGGACTGGACAATGAGCAGTTCTTC
- TRBJ2-5 - TRBV5-8 CASSFPGSQETQYF TGTGCCAGCAGCTTCCCCGGTTCTCAAGAGACCCAGTACTTC
- TRBJ2-3 - TRBV15 CATSTVPGAGDDTQYF TGTGCCACCAGCACCGTCCCGGGGGCGGGGGACGATACGCAGTATTTT
- TRBJ2-2 - TRBV11-2 CASSLSGVGELFF TGTGCCAGCAGCTTATCGGGGGTGGGGGAGCTGTTTTTT
TRBD1 TRBJ1-6 - TRBV10-3 CAIRQGQSPLHF TGTGCCATCAGACAGGGGCAATCACCCCTCCACTTT
TRBD1 TRBJ2-7 - TRBV5-1 CASSSGTGLRRYF TGCGCCAGCAGCTCCGGGACAGGGTTGAGGAGGTACTTC
- TRBJ1-2 - TRBV28 CASSFGGGQLYGYTF TGTGCCAGCAGCTTTGGGGGTGGACAGCTCTATGGCTACACCTTC
TRBD1 TRBJ2-7 - TRBV28 CASSSWTGTSSYEQYF TGTGCCAGCAGTTCCTGGACAGGGACGTCCTCCTATGAGCAGTACTTC
TRBD1 TRBJ1-4 - TRBV9 CASSPLDRENEKLFF TGTGCCAGCAGCCCCCTGGACAGGGAGAATGAAAAACTGTTTTTT
TRBD1 TRBJ1-6 - TRBV4-1 CASSQDARTGSSPLHF TGCGCCAGCAGCCAAGACGCCCGGACAGGGAGTTCACCCCTCCACTTT
TRBD1 TRBJ1-5 - TRBV2 CASNLDRGLGFGNQPQHF TGTGCCAGCAACCTGGACAGGGGGCTAGGTTTTGGCAATCAGCCCCAGCATTTT
- TRBJ2-3 - TRBV19 CASSTRASGTDTQYF TGTGCCAGTAGTACCCGTGCTAGCGGCACAGATACGCAGTATTTT
- TRBJ1-2 - TRBV4-1 CASSQDRGLQGGYTF TGCGCCAGCAGCCAAGATCGGGGACTCCAAGGAGGCTACACCTTC
- TRBJ2-5 - TRBV3-1/TRBV3-2 CASRLRETQETQYF TGTGCCAGCAGACTCCGGGAGACACAAGAGACCCAGTACTTC
- TRBJ1-3 few TRBV9 CASSVAAGSGNTIYF TGTGCCAGCAGCGTAGCGGCAGGGTCTGGAAACACCATATATTTT
- TRBJ1-5 - TRBV28 CASSPPHGNQPQHF TGTGCCAGCAGTCCTCCTCACGGGAATCAGCCCCAGCATTTT
- TRBJ1-2 few TRBV21-1 CASSKVGGTGYTF TGTGCCAGCAGCAAAGTGGGAGGGACCGGCTACACCTTC
- TRBJ1-2 once TRBV11-3 CASSLPAGPLSGYTF TGTGCCAGCAGCTTACCAGCGGGACCGCTTTCGGGCTACACCTTC
TRBD2 TRBJ2-5 - TRBV20-1 CSASLAGGQETQYF TGCAGTGCTAGTCTAGCGGGGGGTCAAGAGACCCAGTACTTC
- TRBJ2-7 - TRBV18 CASSPEVIWDSPLGEQYF TGTGCCAGCTCGCCGGAGGTAATTTGGGACTCCCCTCTAGGAGAGCAGTACTTC
TRBD1 TRBJ1-2 - TRBV27 CATGTDYGYTF TGTGCGACCGGGACAGACTATGGCTACACCTTC
TRBD2 TRBJ2-1 - TRBV13 CASSLGGGGASNEQFF TGTGCCAGCAGCTTAGGAGGCGGGGGGGCGTCCAATGAGCAGTTCTTC
TRBD1 TRBJ2-3 - TRBV29-1 CSVRPGQGTDTQYF TGCAGCGTACGACCGGGACAGGGAACAGATACGCAGTATTTT
- TRBJ2-1 - TRBV4-1 CASSQDRSGVYNEQFF TGCGCCAGCAGCCAAGATCGGTCCGGGGTTTACAATGAGCAGTTCTTC
- TRBJ1-5 - TRBV30 CAWSPLAQGNQPQHF TGTGCCTGGAGTCCTCTAGCTCAGGGCAATCAGCCCCAGCATTTT
TRBD1 TRBJ1-6 - TRBV25-1 CASSESGRGRNSPLHF TGTGCCAGCAGTGAATCGGGCAGGGGGCGAAATTCACCCCTCCACTTT
- TRBJ1-3 few TRBV4-2 CASSQESAGGNTIYF TGTGCCAGCAGCCAAGAGAGTGCGGGTGGAAACACCATATATTTT
TRBD1 TRBJ1-1 - TRBV20-1 CSASPAGGILAEAFF TGCAGTGCTAGTCCGGCAGGGGGTATTTTGGCTGAAGCTTTCTTT
- TRBJ1-2 - TRBV19 CASSDRELLGGYTF TGTGCCAGTAGTGACCGGGAATTGCTCGGGGGCTACACCTTC
TRBD1 TRBJ2-3 once TRBV2 CATPQGARLVGTDTQYF TGTGCCACCCCACAGGGGGCGAGACTAGTGGGCACAGATACGCAGTATTTT
- TRBJ1-1 - TRBV18 CASSPTTRAGKNTEAFF TGTGCCAGCTCACCGACGACTCGGGCAGGGAAGAACACTGAAGCTTTCTTT